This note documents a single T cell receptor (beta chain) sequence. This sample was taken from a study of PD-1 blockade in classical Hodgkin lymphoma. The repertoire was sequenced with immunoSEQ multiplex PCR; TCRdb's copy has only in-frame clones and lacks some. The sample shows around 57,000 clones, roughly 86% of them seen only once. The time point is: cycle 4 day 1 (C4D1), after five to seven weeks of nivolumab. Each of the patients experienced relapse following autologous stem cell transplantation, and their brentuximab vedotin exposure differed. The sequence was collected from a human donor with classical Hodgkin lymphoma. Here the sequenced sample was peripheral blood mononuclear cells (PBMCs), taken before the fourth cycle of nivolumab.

CDR3 sequence reads: CASSLQGNSYNEQFF. The CDR3 DNA follows: TGTGCCAGCAGCTTACAGGGAAACTCCTACAATGAGCAGTTCTTC. The V and J genes are TRBV7-2 and TRBJ2-1, with a tentative D call TRBD1 (5 bases). The CDR3 is 15 residues long. The germline CDR1 and CDR2 sequences are SGHTA and FQGNSA. The V end lost 2 bases, the J end lost 0 bases, and 8 bases lay between the germline ends.